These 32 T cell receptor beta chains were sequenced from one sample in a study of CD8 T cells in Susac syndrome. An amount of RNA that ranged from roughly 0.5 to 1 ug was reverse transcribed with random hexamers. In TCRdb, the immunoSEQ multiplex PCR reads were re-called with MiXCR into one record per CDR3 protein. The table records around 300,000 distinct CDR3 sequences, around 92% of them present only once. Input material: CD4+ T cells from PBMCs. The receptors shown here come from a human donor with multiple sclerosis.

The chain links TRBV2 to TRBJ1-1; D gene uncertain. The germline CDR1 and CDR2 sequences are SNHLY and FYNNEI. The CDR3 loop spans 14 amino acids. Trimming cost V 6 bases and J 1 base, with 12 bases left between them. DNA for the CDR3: TGTGCCAGCAGCACCGGACGGGGGAACACTGAAGCTTTCTTT. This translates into CASSTGRGNTEAFF.

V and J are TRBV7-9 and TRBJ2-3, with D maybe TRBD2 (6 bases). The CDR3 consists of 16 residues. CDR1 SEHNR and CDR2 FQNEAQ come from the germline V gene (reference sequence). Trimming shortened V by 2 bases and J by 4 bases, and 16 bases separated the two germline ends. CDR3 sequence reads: CASSLRSTRGADTQYF. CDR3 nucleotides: TGTGCCAGCAGCTTAAGGTCGACTAGAGGCGCAGATACGCAGTATTTT. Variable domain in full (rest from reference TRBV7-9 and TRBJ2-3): DTGVSQNPRHKITKRGQNVTFRCDPISEHNRLYWYRQTLGQGPEFLTYFQNEAQLEKSRLLSDRFSAERPKGSFSTLEIQRTEQGDSAMYLCASSLRSTRGADTQYFGPGTRLTVL.

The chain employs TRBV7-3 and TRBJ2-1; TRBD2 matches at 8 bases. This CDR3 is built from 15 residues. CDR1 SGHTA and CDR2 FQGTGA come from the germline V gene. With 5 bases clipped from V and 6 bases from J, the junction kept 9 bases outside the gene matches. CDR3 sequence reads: CASSRGGRPSNEQFF. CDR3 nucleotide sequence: TGTGCCAGCAGCCGGGGGGGGAGGCCAAGCAATGAGCAGTTCTTC. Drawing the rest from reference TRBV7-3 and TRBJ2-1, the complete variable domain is GAGVSQTPSNKVTEKGKYVELRCDPISGHTALYWYRQSLGQGPEFLIYFQGTGAADDSGLPNDRFFAVRPEGSVSTLKIQRTERGDSAVYLCASSRGGRPSNEQFFGPGTRLTVL.

The CDR3 coding sequence is TGTGCCAGCAGCTTGGCCGGGACTAGCGGGTTCACAGATACGCAGTATTTT. Residues: CASSLAGTSGFTDTQYF. The chain joins TRBV7-2 to TRBJ2-3; 12 nucleotides line up with TRBD2. The CDR3 has 17 residues. With V trimmed by 3 bases and J by 2 bases, 6 bases remained unmatched. Germline lookup yields CDR1 SGHTA and CDR2 FQGNSA. Combining the CDR3 with reference TRBV7-2 and TRBJ2-3 gives the whole variable domain GAGVSQSPSNKVTEKGKDVELRCDPISGHTALYWYRQSLGQGLEFLIYFQGNSAPDKSGLPSDRFSAERTGGSVSTLTIQRTQQEDSAVYLCASSLAGTSGFTDTQYFGPGTRLTVL.

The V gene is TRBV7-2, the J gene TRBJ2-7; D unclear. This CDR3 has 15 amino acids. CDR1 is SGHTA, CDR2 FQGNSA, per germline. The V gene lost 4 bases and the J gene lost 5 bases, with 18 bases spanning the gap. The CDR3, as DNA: TGTGCCAGCAGCTCACTCGAGCCTGGGTTTGACGAGCAGTACTTC. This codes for CASSSLEPGFDEQYF.

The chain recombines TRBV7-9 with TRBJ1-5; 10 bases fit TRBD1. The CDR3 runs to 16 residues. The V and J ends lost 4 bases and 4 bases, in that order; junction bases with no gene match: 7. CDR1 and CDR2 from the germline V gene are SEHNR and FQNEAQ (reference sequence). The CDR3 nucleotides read TGTGCCAGCAGCTCCTACGGACAGGGGGAAAATCAGCCCCAGCATTTT. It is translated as CASSSYGQGENQPQHF.

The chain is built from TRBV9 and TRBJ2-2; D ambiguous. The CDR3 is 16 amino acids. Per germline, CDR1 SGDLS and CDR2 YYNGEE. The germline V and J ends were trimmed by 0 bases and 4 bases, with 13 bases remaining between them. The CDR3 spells CASSVEAGVGTGELFF. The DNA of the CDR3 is TGTGCCAGCAGCGTAGAGGCCGGAGTCGGCACCGGGGAGCTGTTTTTT.

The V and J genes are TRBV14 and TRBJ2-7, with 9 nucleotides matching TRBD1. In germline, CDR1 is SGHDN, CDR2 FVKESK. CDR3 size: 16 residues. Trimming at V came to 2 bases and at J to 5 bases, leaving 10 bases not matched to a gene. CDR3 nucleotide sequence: TGTGCCAGCAGCCAATTTGGGACAGGGTTTGCCCACGAGCAGTACTTC. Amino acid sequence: CASSQFGTGFAHEQYF.

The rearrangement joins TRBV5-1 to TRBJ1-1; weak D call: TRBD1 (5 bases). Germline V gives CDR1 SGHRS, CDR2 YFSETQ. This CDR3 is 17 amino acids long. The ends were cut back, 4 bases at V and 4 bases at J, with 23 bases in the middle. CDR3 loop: CASSEIGGDAVGTEAFF. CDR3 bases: TGCGCCAGCAGCGAGATTGGAGGGGACGCCGTCGGCACTGAAGCTTTCTTT.

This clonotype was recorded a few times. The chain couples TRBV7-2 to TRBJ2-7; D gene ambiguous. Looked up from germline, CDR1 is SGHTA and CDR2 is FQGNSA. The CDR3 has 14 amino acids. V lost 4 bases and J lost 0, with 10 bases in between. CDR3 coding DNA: TGTGCCAGCAGCTCACGGCGAAGCTCCTACGAGCAGTACTTC. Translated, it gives CASSSRRSSYEQYF.

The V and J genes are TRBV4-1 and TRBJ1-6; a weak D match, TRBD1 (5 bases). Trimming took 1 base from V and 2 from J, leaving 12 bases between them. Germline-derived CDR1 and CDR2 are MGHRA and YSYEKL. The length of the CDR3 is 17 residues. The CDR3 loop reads CASSQGGRGAYNSPLHF. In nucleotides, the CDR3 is TGCGCCAGCAGCCAAGGGGGCCGGGGTGCCTATAATTCACCCCTCCACTTT.

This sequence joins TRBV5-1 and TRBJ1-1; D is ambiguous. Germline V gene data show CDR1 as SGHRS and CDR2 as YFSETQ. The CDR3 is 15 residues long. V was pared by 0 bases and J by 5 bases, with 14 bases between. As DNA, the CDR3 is TGCGCCAGCAGCTTGGCCATGGGAGGGCCGACTGAAGCTTTCTTT. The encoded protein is CASSLAMGGPTEAFF.

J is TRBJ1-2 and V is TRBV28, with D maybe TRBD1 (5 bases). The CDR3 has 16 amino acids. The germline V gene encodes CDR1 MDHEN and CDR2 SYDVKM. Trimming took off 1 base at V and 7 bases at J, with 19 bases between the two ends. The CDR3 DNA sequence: TGTGCCAGCAGTTTATTCTTGGACACTCGGACGCGTGGCTACACCTTC. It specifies CASSLFLDTRTRGYTF.

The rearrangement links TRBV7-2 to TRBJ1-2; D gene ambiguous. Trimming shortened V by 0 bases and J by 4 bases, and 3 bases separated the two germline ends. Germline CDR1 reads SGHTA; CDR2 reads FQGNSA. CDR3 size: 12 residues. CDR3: CASSLAIYGYTF. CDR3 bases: TGTGCCAGCAGCTTAGCCATCTATGGCTACACCTTC.

The CDR3 spells CASSPQAGGDEQYF. For the CDR3, the DNA is TGTGCCAGCTCACCACAGGCCGGAGGAGACGAGCAGTACTTC. The V gene is TRBV18, the J gene TRBJ2-7, with a weak D call TRBD2 (5 bases). This CDR3 is 14 amino acids long. V lost 1 base, J lost 5 bases, and 12 bases lay in between. Germline CDR1 reads KGHSH; CDR2 reads LQKENI. The whole variable domain, filled in from reference TRBV18 and TRBJ2-7, reads NAGVMQNPRHLVRRRGQEARLRCSPMKGHSHVYWYRQLPEEGLKFMVYLQKENIIDESGMPKERFSAEFPKEGPSILRIQQVVRGDSAAYFCASSPQAGGDEQYFGPGTRLTVT.

CDR3 sequence (DNA): TGTGCCAGCACCTCCGGGGTACTCCTCCACTTT. Protein: CASTSGVLLHF. The chain has TRBV28 and TRBJ1-6; no clear D gene. Germline loops: CDR1 MDHEN, CDR2 SYDVKM. V lost 7 bases and J 15 bases, leaving 13 bases between the germline ends. The CDR3 loop spans 11 amino acids.

CDR3 in amino acids: CASSRGVASYEQYF. CDR3 nucleotide sequence: TGTGCCAGTAGTAGAGGGGTTGCCTCCTACGAGCAGTACTTC. This chain links TRBV19 with TRBJ2-7; D tentatively fits TRBD1 or TRBD2 (5 bases each). Germline loops: CDR1 LNHDA, CDR2 SQIVND (reference sequence). There are 14 residues in the CDR3. V was cut by 4 bases and J by 0 bases, with 10 bases left in between.

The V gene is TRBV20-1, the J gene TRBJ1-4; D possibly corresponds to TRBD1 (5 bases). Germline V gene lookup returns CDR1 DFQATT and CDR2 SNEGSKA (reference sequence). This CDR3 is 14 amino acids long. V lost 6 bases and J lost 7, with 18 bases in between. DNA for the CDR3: TGCAGTGCGCCGGACGGGGGGAAGGGTGAAAAACTGTTTTTT. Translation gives CSAPDGGKGEKLFF.

The CDR3 DNA reads TGTGCCAGTAGTATAGGGCGCGGAGATTACGCCAGCTACAATGAGCAGTTCTTC. This translates into CASSIGRGDYASYNEQFF. The chain joins TRBV19 to TRBJ2-1; the D is unclear. The V gene lost 1 base and the J gene lost 3 bases, with 19 bases spanning the gap. Germline V gene sequence: CDR1 LNHDA, CDR2 SQIVND (reference sequence). This CDR3 contains 18 residues.

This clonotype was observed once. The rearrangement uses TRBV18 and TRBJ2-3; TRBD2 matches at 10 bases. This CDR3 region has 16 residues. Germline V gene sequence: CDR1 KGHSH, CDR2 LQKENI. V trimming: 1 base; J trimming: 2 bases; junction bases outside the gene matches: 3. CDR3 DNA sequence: TGTGCCAGCTCACCACTAGCGGGAGGCCTCACAGATACGCAGTATTTT. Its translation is CASSPLAGGLTDTQYF.

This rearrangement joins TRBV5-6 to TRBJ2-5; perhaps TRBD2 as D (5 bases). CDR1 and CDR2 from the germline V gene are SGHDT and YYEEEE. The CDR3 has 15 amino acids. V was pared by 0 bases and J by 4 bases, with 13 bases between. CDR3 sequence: CASSLAGLEGETQYF. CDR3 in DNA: TGTGCCAGCAGCTTGGCCGGGCTAGAGGGAGAGACCCAGTACTTC.

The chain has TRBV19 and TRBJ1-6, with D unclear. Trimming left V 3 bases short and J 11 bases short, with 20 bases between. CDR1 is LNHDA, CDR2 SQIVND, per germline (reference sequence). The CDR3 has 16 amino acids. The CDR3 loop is CASSIVSGDYWPPLHF. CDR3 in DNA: TGTGCCAGTAGTATTGTTTCCGGAGATTATTGGCCACCCCTCCACTTT. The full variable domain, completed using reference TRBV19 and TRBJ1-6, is DGGITQSPKYLFRKEGQNVTLSCEQNLNHDAMYWYRQDPGQGLRLIYYSQIVNDFQKGDIAEGYSVSREKKESFPLTVTSAQKNPTAFYLCASSIVSGDYWPPLHFGNGTRLTVT.

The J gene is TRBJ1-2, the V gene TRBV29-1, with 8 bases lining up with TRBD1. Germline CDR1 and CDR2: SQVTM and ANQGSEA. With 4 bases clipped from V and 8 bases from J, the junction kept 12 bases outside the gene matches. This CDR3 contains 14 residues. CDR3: CSVVQQGGLMGYTF. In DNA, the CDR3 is TGCAGCGTTGTCCAACAGGGGGGTCTGATGGGCTACACCTTC.

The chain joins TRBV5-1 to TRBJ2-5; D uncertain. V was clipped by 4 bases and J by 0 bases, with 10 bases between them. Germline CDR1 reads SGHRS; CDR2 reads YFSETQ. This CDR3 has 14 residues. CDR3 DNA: TGCGCCAGCAGCCCTATCTGGGACCAAGAGACCCAGTACTTC. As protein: CASSPIWDQETQYF.

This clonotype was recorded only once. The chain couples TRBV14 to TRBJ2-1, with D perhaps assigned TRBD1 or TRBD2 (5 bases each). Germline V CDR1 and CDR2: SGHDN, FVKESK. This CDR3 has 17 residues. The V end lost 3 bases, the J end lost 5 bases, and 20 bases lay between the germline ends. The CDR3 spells CASSHRGVANLNNEQFF. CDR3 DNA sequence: TGTGCCAGCAGCCACAGAGGGGTAGCGAATCTTAACAATGAGCAGTTCTTC.

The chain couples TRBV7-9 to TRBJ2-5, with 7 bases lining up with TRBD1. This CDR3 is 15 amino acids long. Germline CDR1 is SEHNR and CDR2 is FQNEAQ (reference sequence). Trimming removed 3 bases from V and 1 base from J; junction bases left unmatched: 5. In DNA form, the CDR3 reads TGTGCCAGCAGCTTCCGACAGGGCCTCCAAGAGACCCAGTACTTC. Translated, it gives CASSFRQGLQETQYF.

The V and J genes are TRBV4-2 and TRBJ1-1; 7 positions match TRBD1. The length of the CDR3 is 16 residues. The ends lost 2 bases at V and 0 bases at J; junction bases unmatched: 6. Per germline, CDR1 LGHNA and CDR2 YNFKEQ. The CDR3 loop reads CASSQTGTDMNTEAFF. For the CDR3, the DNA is TGTGCCAGCAGCCAAACCGGGACAGATATGAACACTGAAGCTTTCTTT.

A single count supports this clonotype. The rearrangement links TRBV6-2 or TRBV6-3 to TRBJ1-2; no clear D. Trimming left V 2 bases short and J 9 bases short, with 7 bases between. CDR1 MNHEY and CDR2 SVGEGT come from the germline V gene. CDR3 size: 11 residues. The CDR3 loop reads CASSYRGSYTF. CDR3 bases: TGTGCCAGCAGTTACCGTGGGAGCTACACCTTC.

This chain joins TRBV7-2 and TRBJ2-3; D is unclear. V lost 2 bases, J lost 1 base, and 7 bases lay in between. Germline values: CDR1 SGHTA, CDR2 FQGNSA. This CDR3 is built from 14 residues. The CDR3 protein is CASSLNSGTDTQYF. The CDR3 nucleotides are TGTGCCAGCAGCTTAAACAGCGGCACAGATACGCAGTATTTT.

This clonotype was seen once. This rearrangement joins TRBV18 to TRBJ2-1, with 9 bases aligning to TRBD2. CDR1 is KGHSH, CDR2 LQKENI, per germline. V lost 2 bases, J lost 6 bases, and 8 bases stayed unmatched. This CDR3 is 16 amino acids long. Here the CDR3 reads CASSPSGLASLNEQFF. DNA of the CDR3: TGTGCCAGCTCACCATCCGGACTAGCGAGTCTCAATGAGCAGTTCTTC.

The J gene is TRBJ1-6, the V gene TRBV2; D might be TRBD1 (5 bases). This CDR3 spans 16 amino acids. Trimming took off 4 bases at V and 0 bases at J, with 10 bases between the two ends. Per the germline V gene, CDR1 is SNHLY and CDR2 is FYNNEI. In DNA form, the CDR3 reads TGTGCCAGCAGTGCCCCCGGGGGCTCCTATAATTCACCCCTCCACTTT. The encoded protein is CASSAPGGSYNSPLHF. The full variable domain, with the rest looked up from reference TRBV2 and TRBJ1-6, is EPEVTQTPSHQVTQMGQEVILRCVPISNHLYFYWYRQILGQKVEFLVSFYNNEISEKSEIFDDQFSVERPDGSNFTLKIRSTKLEDSAMYFCASSAPGGSYNSPLHFGNGTRLTVT.

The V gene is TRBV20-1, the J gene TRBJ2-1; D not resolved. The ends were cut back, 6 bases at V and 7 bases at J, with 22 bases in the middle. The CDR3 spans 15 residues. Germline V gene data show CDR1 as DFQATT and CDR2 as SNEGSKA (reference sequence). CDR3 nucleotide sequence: TGCAGTGCGAGCCCCTTTGATGGGGTTGGGAATGAGCAGTTCTTC. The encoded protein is CSASPFDGVGNEQFF.